This T cell receptor beta chain appears in the sequencing data of a study of shared clonotypes between healthy human individuals. Sorted-subset replicate PCR reactions contained 200 to 250 ng DNA, corresponding to tens of thousands of T cell genomes. Clones were sequenced by immunoSEQ multiplex PCR, and TCRdb holds only the in-frame ones, with some missing. There are about 730,000 clones in the sample; roughly 72% occur only once, and more than 1.5% lies in the top ten. CD4+ cells yielded CD45RA+ naive and CD45RA-negative memory subsets. Trimming stripped 2 bases from V and 6 bases from J, with 10 bases between. Germline V CDR1 and CDR2: SEHNR, FQNEAQ (reference sequence). This CDR3 has 13 amino acids.

The chain has TRBV7-9 and TRBJ1-1, with a possible D match to TRBD1 (6 bases). The sequenced sample was memory CD4+ T cells sorted from blood. Subset here: CD45RA-negative fraction. The receptor was derived from a woman in her 30s in good health. In DNA form, the CDR3 reads TGTGCCAGCAGCTTAATGGCAGGGGCTGAAGCTTTCTTT. Amino acid sequence: CASSLMAGAEAFF. The complete variable domain, with remaining parts taken from reference TRBV7-9 and TRBJ1-1, reads DTGVSQNPRHKITKRGQNVTFRCDPISEHNRLYWYRQTLGQGPEFLTYFQNEAQLEKSRLLSDRFSAERPKGSFSTLEIQRTEQGDSAMYLCASSLMAGAEAFFGQGTRLTVV.